These 2 T cell receptor beta chains were all obtained from the same sample, sequenced in a study of blood T cells in healthy people across ages. Sample-barcoded 5' priming and a J-beta primer mix drove a second PCR of about 6 to 12 cycles. MiXCR, applied by TCRdb to the 5' RACE reads, yields one record per CDR3 protein. The sample contains about 670,000 distinct CDR3 sequences, about 50% of which appear only once. Sequenced material: blood. These receptor sequences come from a woman older than 75 in good health.

V and J are TRBV6-6 and TRBJ2-3; 7 nucleotides align to TRBD1. The ends lost 2 bases at V and 5 bases at J; junction bases unmatched: 10. Per the germline V gene, CDR1 is MNHNY and CDR2 is SVGAGI (reference sequence). The length of the CDR3 is 16 residues. CDR3 residues: CASSYAPTGVGDTQYF. CDR3 nucleotides: TGTGCCAGCAGTTACGCACCAACAGGGGTGGGAGATACGCAGTATTTT.

In its sample, this clonotype was seen a few times. This sequence may be a read error, since a much larger clone differs from it by one base. The chain links TRBV20-1 to TRBJ2-5, with 9 bases lining up with TRBD1. V dropped 4 bases and J dropped 11; count of bases not matched to a gene: 20. The germline CDR1 and CDR2 sequences are DFQATT and SNEGSKA (reference sequence). This CDR3 is built from 16 residues. CDR3 protein: CSATMPGQGTGNEQYF. CDR3 bases: TGCAGTGCTACCATGCCGGGACAGGGAACGGGCAATGAGCAGTACTTC.